Listed here are 20 T cell receptor beta chains from one sample, sequenced in a study of T cell changes during pregnancy in multiple sclerosis. Assay: immunoSEQ multiplex PCR; the TCRdb copy retains only in-frame clones and omits some. The table lists approximately 120,000 clones, less than 97% of them singletons. Sequenced here: peripheral blood, sampled after pregnancy. The receptors come from a female donor with multiple sclerosis, enrolled in a pregnancy study.

The chain recombines TRBV30 with TRBJ1-6; 10 bases are shared with TRBD1. J was trimmed by 1 base and V by 3 bases; bases with no gene match: 15. CDR3 size: 20 residues. Germline V CDR1 and CDR2: GTSNPN, SVGIG (reference sequence). This chain's CDR3 is CAWSATRTGGIGSYNSPLHF. CDR3 DNA: TGTGCCTGGAGCGCAACGAGGACAGGGGGGATCGGGTCCTATAATTCACCCCTCCACTTT.

The chain couples TRBV6-4 to TRBJ2-1; 7 bases line up with TRBD2. The CDR3 spans 17 residues. V lost 4 bases, J lost 4 bases, and 13 bases stayed unmatched. CDR1 is MRHNA and CDR2 is SNTAGT in the germline V gene. The CDR3 DNA reads TGTGCCAGCAGTGCCTCCCCCCTAGCGGAGGTTTACAATGAGCAGTTCTTC. Translated, it gives CASSASPLAEVYNEQFF.

The V gene is TRBV15, the J gene TRBJ2-1, with 7 bases fitting TRBD1. Germline trimming cut 3 bases from V and 2 bases from J; bases unmatched to any gene: 7. The CDR3 is made up of 16 amino acids. Germline CDR1 reads LNHNV; CDR2 reads YYDKDF (reference sequence). CDR3 sequence: CATSSLAGTAYNEQFF. In DNA, the CDR3 is TGTGCCACCAGCAGCTTAGCCGGGACAGCCTACAATGAGCAGTTCTTC.

The chain recombines TRBV7-9 with TRBJ1-5; D gene uncertain. CDR1 is SEHNR and CDR2 is FQNEAQ in the germline V gene (reference sequence). This CDR3 region has 16 residues. Trimming took off 3 bases at V and 2 bases at J, with 14 bases between the two ends. The CDR3: CASSFFRRVGNQPQHF. DNA of the CDR3: TGTGCCAGCAGCTTTTTTCGACGGGTGGGCAATCAGCCCCAGCATTTT.

This CDR3 is CASSQLAGGGNEQFF. The CDR3 region has the DNA TGTGCCAGCAGCCAGCTTGCGGGAGGGGGTAATGAGCAGTTCTTC. The J gene is TRBJ2-1, the V gene TRBV14, with 9 positions matching TRBD2. With V trimmed by 3 bases and J by 7 bases, 7 bases remained unmatched. The germline gives CDR1 SGHDN, CDR2 FVKESK. The CDR3 sequence is 15 residues long. Supplemented by reference TRBV14 and TRBJ2-1, the full variable domain reads EAGVTQFPSHSVIEKGQTVTLRCDPISGHDNLYWYRRVMGKEIKFLLHFVKESKQDESGMPNNRFLAERTGGTYSTLKVQPAELEDSGVYFCASSQLAGGGNEQFFGPGTRLTVL.

V usage is TRBV29-1 and J usage is TRBJ2-3; TRBD1 agrees at 10 bases. The CDR3 runs 13 residues. From germline, CDR1 is SQVTM and CDR2 ANQGSEA. V shed 0 bases and J 10 bases; nucleotides not matched to a gene: 4. CDR3 DNA: TGCAGCGTTGAAGATGGGACAGGGGACTCGCAGTATTTT. Protein product: CSVEDGTGDSQYF.

V is TRBV6-5 and J is TRBJ2-1, with a weak D call TRBD2 (6 bases). Germline V gene data show CDR1 as MNHEY and CDR2 as SVGAGI. V was pared by 6 bases and J by 4 bases, with 13 bases between. CDR3 length: 14 residues. CDR3: CASSRSGWYNEQFF. The CDR3 DNA is TGTGCCAGCAGCCGGAGCGGGTGGTACAATGAGCAGTTCTTC.

In its sample, this clone was seen once. The chain couples TRBV6-1 to TRBJ2-3; D unresolved. V was shortened by 8 bases and J by 4 bases, with 13 bases between the two germline ends. Germline-derived CDR1 and CDR2 are MNHNS and SASEGT. The CDR3 is 13 amino acids. The CDR3 protein is CASESSSSDTQYF. The DNA of the CDR3 is TGTGCCAGCGAATCGTCGAGCTCAGATACGCAGTATTTT.

The CDR3 sequence is CASSPWDRMNTEAFF. The CDR3 coding sequence is TGTGCCAGTAGTCCCTGGGACAGAATGAACACTGAAGCTTTCTTT. The V call is TRBV19, the J call TRBJ1-1; 7 bases line up with TRBD1. This CDR3 region has 15 residues. J gave up 0 bases and V 5 bases, and 6 bases lay outside the gene matches. CDR1 and CDR2 from the germline V gene are LNHDA and SQIVND (reference sequence).

The rearrangement links TRBV28 to TRBJ1-2; possibly TRBD1 for D (5 bases). The CDR3 is 15 residues long. The V end was cut by 4 bases, the J end by 4 bases, with 16 bases between. Germline V gene lookup returns CDR1 MDHEN and CDR2 SYDVKM. This CDR3 reads CASSSPQGYGYGYTF. The CDR3 DNA sequence: TGTGCCAGCAGTTCCCCCCAGGGATATGGCTATGGCTACACCTTC.

The chain recombines TRBV6-1 with TRBJ2-7, with 13 bases aligning to TRBD2. Per germline, CDR1 MNHNS and CDR2 SASEGT. The CDR3 consists of 15 residues. Trimming at V came to 4 bases and at J to 6 bases, leaving 6 bases not matched to a gene. In nucleotides, the CDR3 is TGTGCCAGCAGTGCCACTAGCGGGAGGGCCCCCGAGCAGTACTTC. Translated, it gives CASSATSGRAPEQYF.

This clone was seen only a few times. The chain carries TRBV30 and TRBJ2-5; 11 nucleotides match TRBD1. CDR3 length: 14 residues. The junction had 4 bases not matched to a gene; V was cut back by 2 bases and J by 5 bases. CDR1 GTSNPN and CDR2 SVGIG come from the germline V gene (reference sequence). CDR3 in DNA: TGTGCCTGGAGTTGGACAGGGGGCATCGAGACCCAGTACTTC. It yields the protein CAWSWTGGIETQYF.

This chain joins TRBV21-1 and TRBJ2-5; no DNA check was done on the table's D call, TRBD2. TRBV21-1 constitutes a pseudogene. The CDR3 covers 16 residues. The CDR3 protein is CASSGLAGGGGETQYF. The CDR3, as DNA: TGTGCCAGCAGCGGACTAGCGGGAGGCGGGGGGGAGACCCAGTACTTC.

The chain combines TRBV28 with TRBJ2-2, with 7 bases identical to TRBD1. Germline CDR1 and CDR2: MDHEN and SYDVKM. This CDR3 spans 19 amino acids. V was pared by 5 bases and J by 0 bases, with 15 bases of the junction left unmatched. The CDR3 sequence: CASSLWGTPGQPNTGELFF. The CDR3 nucleotides are TGTGCCAGCAGTCTCTGGGGCACACCGGGACAGCCGAACACCGGGGAGCTGTTTTTT.

This chain connects TRBV7-2 to TRBJ2-3; 7 bases align to TRBD2. CDR3 length equals 14 residues. Germline V gene data show CDR1 as SGHTA and CDR2 as FQGNSA. Losses at the gene ends were 5 bases for V and 6 bases for J; bases not matched to a gene: 8. The CDR3 DNA is TGTGCCAGCAGCCGCGGGGGAGGCCTTGATACGCAGTATTTT. This codes for CASSRGGGLDTQYF.

This clone came up once. The V and J genes are TRBV5-1 and TRBJ2-4; D is possibly TRBD2 (6 bases). The germline CDR1 and CDR2 sequences are SGHRS and YFSETQ. Trimming shortened V by 4 bases and J by 7 bases, and 27 bases separated the two germline ends. The CDR3 extends over 18 amino acids. CDR3 coding DNA: TGCGCCAGCAGCCCTCACGAGTCGGGAGTTAGGAATTGGAACATTCAGTACTTC. It yields the protein CASSPHESGVRNWNIQYF.

In its sample, this clone was seen once. The chain joins TRBV5-4 to TRBJ2-5, with D tentatively TRBD1 (5 bases). CDR1 and CDR2 from the germline V gene are SGHNT and YYREEE (reference sequence). The V end was cut by 2 bases, the J end by 5 bases, with 13 bases between. This CDR3 region has 14 residues. As DNA, the CDR3 is TGTGCCAGCAGCTTTCAGGGTCGGGCGGAGACCCAGTACTTC. The encoded protein is CASSFQGRAETQYF.

V and J are TRBV5-1 and TRBJ2-3; 11 bases fit TRBD2. Germline lookup yields CDR1 SGHRS and CDR2 YFSETQ. The CDR3 spans 15 residues. Losses at the gene ends were 4 bases for V and 1 base for J; bases not matched to a gene: 2. In DNA form, the CDR3 reads TGCGCCAGCAGCGGGGGACTAGCGGGCACAGATACGCAGTATTTT. Translated, it gives CASSGGLAGTDTQYF.

The chain combines TRBV5-1 with TRBJ2-1; D perhaps matches TRBD2 (5 bases). CDR1 is SGHRS, CDR2 YFSETQ, per germline. V lost 5 bases and J 0 bases, leaving 15 bases between the germline ends. This CDR3 region has 16 residues. For the CDR3, the DNA is TGCGCCAGCAGTCGGTCCGGACTTAGCTCCTACAATGAGCAGTTCTTC. Amino acid sequence: CASSRSGLSSYNEQFF.

This chain uses TRBV10-3 with TRBJ2-2; no clear D. From germline, CDR1 is ENHRY and CDR2 SYGVKD. Trimming removed 6 bases from V and 2 bases from J, with 10 bases in between. This CDR3 contains 14 residues. This CDR3 reads CAIRKTGNTGELFF. The CDR3 DNA sequence: TGTGCCATCAGAAAGACTGGAAACACCGGGGAGCTGTTTTTT.